The 5 T cell receptor beta chains below all came from one sample that was sequenced in a study of T cell responses to AZD1222 COVID-19 vaccine. Using immunoSEQ multiplex PCR, the repertoire was profiled, and TCRdb retains in-frame clones only, with some absent. The data contain under 150,000 clones, roughly nine tenths of them seen just once; the ten biggest clones take up 9% to 9.5%. The source material was peripheral blood, sampled 28 days after the second AZD1222 dose. The origin of the receptors is an adult who received the AZD1222 COVID-19 vaccine.

The V and J genes are TRBV6-2 or TRBV6-3 and TRBJ1-2; the match to TRBD1 covers 7 bases. J lost 8 bases, V lost 5 bases, and 8 bases had no gene match. Germline CDR1 and CDR2: MNHEY and SVGEGT. The CDR3 covers 13 residues. The CDR3 DNA reads as TGTGCCAGCAGTCCCAACAGGGGTGGAGGCTACACCTTC. Its protein is CASSPNRGGGYTF.

The V gene is TRBV28, the J gene TRBJ1-1; D uncertain. CDR1 and CDR2 from the germline V gene are MDHEN and SYDVKM. The V end was cut by 6 bases, the J end by 5 bases, with 10 bases between. The CDR3 consists of 12 residues. The CDR3 coding sequence is TGTGCCAGCAGCCTCGTTCAAACTGAAGCTTTCTTT. Its translation is CASSLVQTEAFF.

J is TRBJ1-2 and V is TRBV5-1; D uncertain. Deletions cut 4 bases from V and 4 bases from J, with 17 bases between. Germline V CDR1 and CDR2: SGHRS, YFSETQ. This CDR3 spans 15 amino acids. The CDR3 sequence: CASSPGGTQAYGYTF. CDR3 nucleotides: TGCGCCAGCAGCCCTGGTGGCACCCAGGCCTATGGCTACACCTTC. The whole variable domain, filled in from reference TRBV5-1 and TRBJ1-2, reads KAGVTQTPRYLIKTRGQQVTLSCSPISGHRSVSWYQQTPGQGLQFLFEYFSETQRNKGNFPGRFSGRQFSNSRSEMNVSTLELGDSALYLCASSPGGTQAYGYTFGSGTRLTVV.

The chain uses TRBV27 and TRBJ1-1, with a possible D match to TRBD1 (6 bases). Germline assignment: CDR1 MNHEY and CDR2 SMNVEV (reference sequence). The CDR3 spans 13 residues. V gave up 5 bases and J gave up 3 bases, with 10 bases separating them. The CDR3 bases are TGTGCCAGCAGTAACAGGGTATACACTGAAGCTTTCTTT. It specifies CASSNRVYTEAFF.

The rearrangement links TRBV12-3 or TRBV12-4 to TRBJ1-5; D unclear. V lost 2 bases, J lost 2 bases, and 4 bases lay in between. The CDR3 loop spans 13 amino acids. The CDR3 is CASSLFGNQPQHF. CDR3 coding DNA: TGTGCCAGCAGTTTATTCGGCAATCAGCCCCAGCATTTT.